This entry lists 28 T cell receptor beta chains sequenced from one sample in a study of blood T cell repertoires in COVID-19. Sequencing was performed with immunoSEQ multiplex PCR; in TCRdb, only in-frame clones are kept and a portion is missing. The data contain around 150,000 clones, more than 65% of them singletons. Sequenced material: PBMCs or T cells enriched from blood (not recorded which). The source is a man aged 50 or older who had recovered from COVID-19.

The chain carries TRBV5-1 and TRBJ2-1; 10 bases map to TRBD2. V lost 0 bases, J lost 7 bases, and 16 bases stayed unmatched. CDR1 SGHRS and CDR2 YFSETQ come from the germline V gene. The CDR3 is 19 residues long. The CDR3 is CASSLEAGGSSVKGNEQFF. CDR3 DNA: TGCGCCAGCAGCTTGGAAGCGGGAGGGTCCTCCGTGAAGGGGAATGAGCAGTTCTTC.

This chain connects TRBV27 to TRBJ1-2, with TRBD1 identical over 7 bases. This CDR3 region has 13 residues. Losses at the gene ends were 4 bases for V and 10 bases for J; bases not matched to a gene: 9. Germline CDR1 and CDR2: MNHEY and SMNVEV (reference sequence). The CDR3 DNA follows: TGTGCCAGCAGTTCATCGGGACAGCCGTCCTACACCTTC. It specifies CASSSSGQPSYTF.

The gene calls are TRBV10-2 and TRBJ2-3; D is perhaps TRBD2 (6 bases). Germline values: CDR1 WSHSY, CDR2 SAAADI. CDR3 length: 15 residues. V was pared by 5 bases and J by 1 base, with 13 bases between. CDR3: CASSPRDFRTDTQYF. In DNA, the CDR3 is TGCGCCAGCAGTCCCCGGGACTTTCGCACAGATACGCAGTATTTT.

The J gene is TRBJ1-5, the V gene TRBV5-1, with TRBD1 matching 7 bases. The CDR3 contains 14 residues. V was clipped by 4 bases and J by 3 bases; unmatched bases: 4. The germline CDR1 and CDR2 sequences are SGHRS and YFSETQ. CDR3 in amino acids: CASSLGGNNQPQHF. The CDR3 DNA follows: TGCGCCAGCAGCCTAGGGGGCAACAATCAGCCCCAGCATTTT.

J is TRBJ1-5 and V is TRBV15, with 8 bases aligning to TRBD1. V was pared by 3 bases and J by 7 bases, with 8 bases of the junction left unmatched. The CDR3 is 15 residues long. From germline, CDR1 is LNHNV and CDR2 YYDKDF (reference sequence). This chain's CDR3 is CATSSRDRRYQPQHF. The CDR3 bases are TGTGCCACCAGCAGCCGGGACAGGCGTTACCAGCCCCAGCATTTT.

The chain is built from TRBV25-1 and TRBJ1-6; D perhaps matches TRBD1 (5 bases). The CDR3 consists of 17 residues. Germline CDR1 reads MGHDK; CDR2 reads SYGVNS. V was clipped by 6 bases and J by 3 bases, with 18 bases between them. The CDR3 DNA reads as TGTGCCAGCAGCAGAACCTCGGGGGGTGTCTATAATTCACCCCTCCACTTT. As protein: CASSRTSGGVYNSPLHF.

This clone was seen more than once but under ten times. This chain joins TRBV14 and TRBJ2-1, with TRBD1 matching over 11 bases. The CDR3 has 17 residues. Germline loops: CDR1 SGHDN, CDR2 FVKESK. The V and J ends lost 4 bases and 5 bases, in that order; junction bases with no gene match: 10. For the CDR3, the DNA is TGTGCCAGCAGCCGCAGAAGGACAGGGGGCATGGACAATGAGCAGTTCTTC. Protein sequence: CASSRRRTGGMDNEQFF.

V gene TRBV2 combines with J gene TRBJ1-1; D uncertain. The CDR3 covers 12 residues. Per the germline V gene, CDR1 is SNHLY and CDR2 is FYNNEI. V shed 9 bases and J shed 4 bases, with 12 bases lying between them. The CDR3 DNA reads TGTGCCAGGGGGAGCCAGCCCACTGAAGCTTTCTTT. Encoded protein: CARGSQPTEAFF.

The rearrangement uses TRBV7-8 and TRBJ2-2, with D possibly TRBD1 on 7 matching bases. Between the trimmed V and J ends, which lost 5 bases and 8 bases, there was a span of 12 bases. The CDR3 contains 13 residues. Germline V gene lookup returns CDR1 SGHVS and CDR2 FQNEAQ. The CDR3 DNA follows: TGTGCCAGCAGCCGCAGGGGGGCAGGGGAGCTGTTTTTT. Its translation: CASSRRGAGELFF.

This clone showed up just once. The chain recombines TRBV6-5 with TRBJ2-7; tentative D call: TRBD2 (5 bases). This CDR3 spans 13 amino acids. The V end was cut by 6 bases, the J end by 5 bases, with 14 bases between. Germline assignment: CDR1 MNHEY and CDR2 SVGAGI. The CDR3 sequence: CASSDNSGHEQYF. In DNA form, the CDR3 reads TGTGCCAGCAGCGACAACAGCGGACACGAGCAGTACTTC.

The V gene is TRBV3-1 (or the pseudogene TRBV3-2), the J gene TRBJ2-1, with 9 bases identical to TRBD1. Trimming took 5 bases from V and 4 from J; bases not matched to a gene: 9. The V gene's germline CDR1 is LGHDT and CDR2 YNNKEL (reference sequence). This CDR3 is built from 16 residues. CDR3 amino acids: CASSSARDRVYNEQFF. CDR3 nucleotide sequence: TGTGCCAGCAGCTCGGCGCGGGACAGGGTGTACAATGAGCAGTTCTTC.

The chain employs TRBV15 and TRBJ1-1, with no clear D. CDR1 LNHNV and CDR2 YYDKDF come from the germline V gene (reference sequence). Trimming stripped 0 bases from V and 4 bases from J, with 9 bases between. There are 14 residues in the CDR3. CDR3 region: CATSRDLAGTEAFF. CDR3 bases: TGTGCCACCAGCAGAGATCTGGCGGGCACTGAAGCTTTCTTT.

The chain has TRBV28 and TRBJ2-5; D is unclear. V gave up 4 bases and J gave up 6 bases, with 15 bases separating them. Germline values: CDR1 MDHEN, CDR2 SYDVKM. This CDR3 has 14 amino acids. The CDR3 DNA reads TGTGCCAGCAGTTCCCCAGGTCAGGTAAAGACCCAGTACTTC. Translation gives CASSSPGQVKTQYF.

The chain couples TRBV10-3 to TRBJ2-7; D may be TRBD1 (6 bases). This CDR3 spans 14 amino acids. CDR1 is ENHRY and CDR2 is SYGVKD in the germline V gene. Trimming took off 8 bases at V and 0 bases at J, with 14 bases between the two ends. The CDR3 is CAIGQGSSSYEQYF. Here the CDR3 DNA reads TGTGCCATCGGCCAGGGGTCTAGCTCCTACGAGCAGTACTTC.

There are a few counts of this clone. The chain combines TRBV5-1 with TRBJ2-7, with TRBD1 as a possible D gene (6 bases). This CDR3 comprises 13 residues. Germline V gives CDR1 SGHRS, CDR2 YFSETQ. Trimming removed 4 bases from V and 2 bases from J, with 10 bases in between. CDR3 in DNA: TGCGCCAGCAGCGTGGGACAAGCCTACGAGCAGTACTTC. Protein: CASSVGQAYEQYF.

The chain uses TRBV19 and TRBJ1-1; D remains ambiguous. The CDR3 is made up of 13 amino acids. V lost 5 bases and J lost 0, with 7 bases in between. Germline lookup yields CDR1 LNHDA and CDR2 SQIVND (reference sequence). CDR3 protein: CASSAAMNTEAFF. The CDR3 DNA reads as TGTGCCAGTAGTGCGGCCATGAACACTGAAGCTTTCTTT.

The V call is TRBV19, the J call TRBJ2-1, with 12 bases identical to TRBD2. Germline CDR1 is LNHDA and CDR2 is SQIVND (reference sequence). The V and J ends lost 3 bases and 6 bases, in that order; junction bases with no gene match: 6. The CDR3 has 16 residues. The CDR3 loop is CASSIFLAGGINEQFF. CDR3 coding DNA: TGTGCCAGTAGTATTTTTCTAGCGGGGGGGATCAATGAGCAGTTCTTC.

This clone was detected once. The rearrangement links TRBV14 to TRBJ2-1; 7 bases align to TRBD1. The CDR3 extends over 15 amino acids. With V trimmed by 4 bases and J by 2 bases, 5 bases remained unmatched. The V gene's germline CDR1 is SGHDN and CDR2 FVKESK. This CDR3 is CASSRRQGTYNEQFF. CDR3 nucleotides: TGTGCCAGCAGCCGCAGACAGGGCACCTACAATGAGCAGTTCTTC.

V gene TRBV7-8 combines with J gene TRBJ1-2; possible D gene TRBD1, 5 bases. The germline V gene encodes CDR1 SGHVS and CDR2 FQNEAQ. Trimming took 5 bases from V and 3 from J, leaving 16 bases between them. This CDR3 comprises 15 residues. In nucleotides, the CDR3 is TGTGCCAGCAGCACCACCGCGACAGCCGACTATGGCTACACCTTC. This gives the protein CASSTTATADYGYTF.

CDR3 in amino acids: CASITPGGANVLTF. In DNA, the CDR3 is TGTGCCAGCATCACACCGGGGGGGGCCAACGTCCTGACTTTC. The chain carries TRBV28 and TRBJ2-6; D may be TRBD2 (5 bases). This CDR3 is 14 amino acids long. V gave up 7 bases and J gave up 4 bases, with 11 bases separating them. Germline loops: CDR1 MDHEN, CDR2 SYDVKM.

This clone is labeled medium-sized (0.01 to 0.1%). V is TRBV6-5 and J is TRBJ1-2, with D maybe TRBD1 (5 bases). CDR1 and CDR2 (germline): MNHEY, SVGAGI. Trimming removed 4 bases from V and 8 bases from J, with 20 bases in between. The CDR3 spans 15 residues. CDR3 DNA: TGTGCCAGCAGTTCGGTGGGTCAGGGAGCGGGGGGCTACACCTTC. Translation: CASSSVGQGAGGYTF.

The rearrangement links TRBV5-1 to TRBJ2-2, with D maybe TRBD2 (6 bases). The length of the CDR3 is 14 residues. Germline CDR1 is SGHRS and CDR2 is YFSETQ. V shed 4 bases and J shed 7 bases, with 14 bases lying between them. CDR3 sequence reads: CASSASTRDGELFF. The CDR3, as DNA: TGCGCCAGCAGCGCCTCGACTAGGGACGGGGAGCTGTTTTTT.

CDR3 DNA sequence: TGTGCCAGCAGTCGTCTAGGACTAGCGGGGGGGCTCACCGGGGAGCTGTTTTTT. Protein sequence: CASSRLGLAGGLTGELFF. The J gene is TRBJ2-2, the V gene TRBV9, with TRBD2 matching 15 bases. Germline lookup yields CDR1 SGDLS and CDR2 YYNGEE. Trimming at V came to 5 bases and at J to 4 bases, leaving 9 bases not matched to a gene. The CDR3 is 18 residues long.

CDR3: CASSWGGRGEQYF. The CDR3 coding sequence is TGTGCCAGCAGTTGGGGGGGACGAGGCGAGCAGTACTTC. The chain has TRBV12-3 or TRBV12-4 and TRBJ2-7; 7 nucleotides line up with TRBD2. The CDR3 runs 13 residues. V lost 4 bases, J lost 6 bases, and 6 bases stayed unmatched.

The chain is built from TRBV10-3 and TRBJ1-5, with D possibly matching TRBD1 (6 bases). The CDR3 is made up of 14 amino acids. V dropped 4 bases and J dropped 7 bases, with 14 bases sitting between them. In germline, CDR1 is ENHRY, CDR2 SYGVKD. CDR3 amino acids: CAISGDGQGQPQHF. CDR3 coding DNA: TGTGCCATCAGTGGGGACGGGCAGGGGCAGCCCCAGCATTTT.

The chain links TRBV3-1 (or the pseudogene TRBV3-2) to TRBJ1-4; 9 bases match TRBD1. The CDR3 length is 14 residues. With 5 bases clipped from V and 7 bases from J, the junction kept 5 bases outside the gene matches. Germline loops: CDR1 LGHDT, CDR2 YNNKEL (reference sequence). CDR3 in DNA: TGTGCCAGCAGCTCTTCGGACAGGGGTGAAAAACTGTTTTTT. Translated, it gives CASSSSDRGEKLFF.

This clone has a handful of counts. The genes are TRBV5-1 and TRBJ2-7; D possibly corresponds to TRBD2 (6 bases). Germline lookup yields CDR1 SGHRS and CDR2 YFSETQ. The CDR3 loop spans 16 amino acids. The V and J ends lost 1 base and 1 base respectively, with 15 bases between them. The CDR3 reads CASSLMAGWESYEQYF. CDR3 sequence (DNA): TGCGCCAGCAGCTTGATGGCGGGGTGGGAATCCTACGAGCAGTACTTC.

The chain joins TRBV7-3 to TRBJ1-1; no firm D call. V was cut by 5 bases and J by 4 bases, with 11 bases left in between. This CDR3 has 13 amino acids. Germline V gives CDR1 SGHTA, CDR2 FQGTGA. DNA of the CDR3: TGTGCCAGCAGCCTCGAGCCCCGCACTGAAGCTTTCTTT. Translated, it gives CASSLEPRTEAFF.